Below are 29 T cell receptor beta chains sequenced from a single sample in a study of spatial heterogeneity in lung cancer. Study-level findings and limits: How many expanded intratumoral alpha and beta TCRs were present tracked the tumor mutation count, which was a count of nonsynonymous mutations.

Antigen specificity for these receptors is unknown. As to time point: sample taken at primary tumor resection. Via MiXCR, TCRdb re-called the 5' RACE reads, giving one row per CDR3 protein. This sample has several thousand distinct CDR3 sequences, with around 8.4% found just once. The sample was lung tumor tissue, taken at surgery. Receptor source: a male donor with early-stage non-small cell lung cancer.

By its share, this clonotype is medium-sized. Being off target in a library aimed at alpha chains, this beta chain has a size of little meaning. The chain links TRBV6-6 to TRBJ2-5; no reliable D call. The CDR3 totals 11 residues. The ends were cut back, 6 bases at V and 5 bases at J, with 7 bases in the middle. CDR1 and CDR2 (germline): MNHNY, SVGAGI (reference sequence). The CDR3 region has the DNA TGTGCCAGCAGCTCCCAGGAGACCCAGTACTTC. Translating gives CASSSQETQYF.

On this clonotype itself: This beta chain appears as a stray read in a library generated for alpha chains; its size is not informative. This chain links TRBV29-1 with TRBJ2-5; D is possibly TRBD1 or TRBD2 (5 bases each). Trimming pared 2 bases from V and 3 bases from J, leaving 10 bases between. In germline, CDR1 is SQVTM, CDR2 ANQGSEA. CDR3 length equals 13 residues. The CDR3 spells CSVERLGEETQYF. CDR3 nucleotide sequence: TGCAGCGTTGAAAGGCTGGGGGAAGAGACCCAGTACTTC.

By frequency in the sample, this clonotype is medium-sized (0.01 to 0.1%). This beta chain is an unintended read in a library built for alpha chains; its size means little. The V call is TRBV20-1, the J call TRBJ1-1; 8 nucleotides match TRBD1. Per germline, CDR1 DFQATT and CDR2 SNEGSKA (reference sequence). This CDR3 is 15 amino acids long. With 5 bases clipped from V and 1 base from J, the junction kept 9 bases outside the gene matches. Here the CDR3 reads CSAYPFQGANTEAFF. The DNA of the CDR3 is TGCAGTGCTTATCCATTCCAGGGGGCGAACACTGAAGCTTTCTTT.

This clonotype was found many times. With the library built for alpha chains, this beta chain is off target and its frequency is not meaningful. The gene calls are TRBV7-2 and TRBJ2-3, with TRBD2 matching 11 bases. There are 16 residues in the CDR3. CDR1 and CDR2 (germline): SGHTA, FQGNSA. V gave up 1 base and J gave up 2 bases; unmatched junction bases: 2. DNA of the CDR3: TGTGCCAGCAGCTTAGAGGGACTAGCGGTCACAGATACGCAGTATTTT. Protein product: CASSLEGLAVTDTQYF.

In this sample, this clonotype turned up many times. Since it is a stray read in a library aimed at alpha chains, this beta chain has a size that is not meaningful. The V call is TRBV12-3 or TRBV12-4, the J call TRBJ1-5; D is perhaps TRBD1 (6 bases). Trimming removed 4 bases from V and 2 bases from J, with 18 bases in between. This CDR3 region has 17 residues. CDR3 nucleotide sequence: TGTGCCAGCAGTTCGGGGACCGGCAGGGGAGGCAATCAGCCCCAGCATTTT. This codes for CASSSGTGRGGNQPQHF.

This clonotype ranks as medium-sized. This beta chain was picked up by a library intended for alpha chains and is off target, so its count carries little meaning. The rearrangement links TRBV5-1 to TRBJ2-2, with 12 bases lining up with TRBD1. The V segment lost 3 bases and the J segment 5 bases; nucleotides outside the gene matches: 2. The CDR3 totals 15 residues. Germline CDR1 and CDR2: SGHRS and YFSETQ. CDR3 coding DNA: TGCGCCAGCAGCTGGGGACAGGGGGCGACCGGGGAGCTGTTTTTT. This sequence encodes CASSWGQGATGELFF. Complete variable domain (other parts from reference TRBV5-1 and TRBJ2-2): KAGVTQTPRYLIKTRGQQVTLSCSPISGHRSVSWYQQTPGQGLQFLFEYFSETQRNKGNFPGRFSGRQFSNSRSEMNVSTLELGDSALYLCASSWGQGATGELFFGEGSRLTVL.

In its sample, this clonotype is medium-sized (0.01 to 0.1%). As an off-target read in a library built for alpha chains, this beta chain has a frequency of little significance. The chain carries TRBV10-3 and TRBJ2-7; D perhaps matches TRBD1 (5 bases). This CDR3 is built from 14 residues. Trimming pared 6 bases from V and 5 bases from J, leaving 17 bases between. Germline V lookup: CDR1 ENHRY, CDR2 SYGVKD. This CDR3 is CAIRNRPWVDEQYF. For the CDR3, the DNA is TGTGCCATCAGAAACAGGCCCTGGGTGGACGAGCAGTACTTC.

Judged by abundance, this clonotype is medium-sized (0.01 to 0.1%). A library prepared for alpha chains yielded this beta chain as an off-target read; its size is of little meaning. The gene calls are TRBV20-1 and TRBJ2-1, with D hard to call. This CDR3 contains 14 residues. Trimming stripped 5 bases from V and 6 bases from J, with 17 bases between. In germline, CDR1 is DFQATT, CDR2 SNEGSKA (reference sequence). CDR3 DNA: TGCAGTGCTTCCTCCCCCAAGGCGGCCAATGAGCAGTTCTTC. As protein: CSASSPKAANEQFF.

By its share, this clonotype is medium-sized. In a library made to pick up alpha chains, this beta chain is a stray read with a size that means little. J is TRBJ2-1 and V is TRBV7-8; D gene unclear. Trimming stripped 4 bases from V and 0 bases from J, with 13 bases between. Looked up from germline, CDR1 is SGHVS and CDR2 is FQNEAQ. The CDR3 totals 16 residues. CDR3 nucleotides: TGTGCCAGCAGCTCCTCAGCGTGGAGCTCCTACAATGAGCAGTTCTTC. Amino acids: CASSSSAWSSYNEQFF.

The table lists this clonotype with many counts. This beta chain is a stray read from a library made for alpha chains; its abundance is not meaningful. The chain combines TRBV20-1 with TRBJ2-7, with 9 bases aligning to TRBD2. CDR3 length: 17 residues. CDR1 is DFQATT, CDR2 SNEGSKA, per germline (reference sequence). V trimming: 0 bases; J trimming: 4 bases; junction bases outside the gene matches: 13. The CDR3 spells CSAREPLRRAGGYEQYF. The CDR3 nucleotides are TGCAGTGCTAGAGAACCCCTGCGGAGAGCGGGAGGATACGAGCAGTACTTC.

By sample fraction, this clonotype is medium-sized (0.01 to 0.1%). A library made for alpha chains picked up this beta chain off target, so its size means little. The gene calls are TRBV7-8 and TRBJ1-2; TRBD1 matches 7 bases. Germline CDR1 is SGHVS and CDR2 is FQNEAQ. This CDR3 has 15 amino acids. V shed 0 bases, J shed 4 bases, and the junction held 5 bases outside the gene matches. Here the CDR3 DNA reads TGTGCCAGCAGCTTAGCGCAGGGGGTCGGCTATGGCTACACCTTC. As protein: CASSLAQGVGYGYTF.

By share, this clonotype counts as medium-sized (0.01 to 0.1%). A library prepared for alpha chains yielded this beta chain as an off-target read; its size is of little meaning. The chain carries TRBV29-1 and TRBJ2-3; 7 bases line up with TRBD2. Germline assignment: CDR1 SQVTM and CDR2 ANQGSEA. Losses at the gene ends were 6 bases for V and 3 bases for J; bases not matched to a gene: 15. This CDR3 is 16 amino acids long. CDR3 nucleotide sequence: TGCAGCGTCCGGGAAGGGTGGCTAGCGGAGACAGATACGCAGTATTTT. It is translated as CSVREGWLAETDTQYF.

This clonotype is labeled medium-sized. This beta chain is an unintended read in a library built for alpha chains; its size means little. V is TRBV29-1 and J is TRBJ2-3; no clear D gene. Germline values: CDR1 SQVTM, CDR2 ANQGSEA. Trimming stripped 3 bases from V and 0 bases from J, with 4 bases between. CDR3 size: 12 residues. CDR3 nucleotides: TGCAGCGTTGATCCTAGCACAGATACGCAGTATTTT. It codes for CSVDPSTDTQYF.

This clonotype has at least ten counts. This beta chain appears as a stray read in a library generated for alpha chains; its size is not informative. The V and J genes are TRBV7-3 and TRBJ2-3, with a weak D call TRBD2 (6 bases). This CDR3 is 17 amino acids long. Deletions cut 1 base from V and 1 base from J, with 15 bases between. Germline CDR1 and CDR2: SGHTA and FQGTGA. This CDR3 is CASSLNPASVRTDTQYF. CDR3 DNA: TGTGCCAGCAGCTTAAATCCGGCTAGCGTACGCACAGATACGCAGTATTTT.

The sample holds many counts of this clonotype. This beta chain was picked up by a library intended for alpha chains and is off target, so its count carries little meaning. Here the CDR3 reads CASSEIGLLYEQYF. The CDR3 DNA follows: TGCGCCAGCAGTGAGATCGGCCTCCTATACGAGCAGTACTTC. This chain uses TRBV10-2 with TRBJ2-7; the D is unclear. The ends were cut back, 2 bases at V and 4 bases at J, with 12 bases in the middle. The CDR3 has 14 residues. Germline values: CDR1 WSHSY, CDR2 SAAADI.

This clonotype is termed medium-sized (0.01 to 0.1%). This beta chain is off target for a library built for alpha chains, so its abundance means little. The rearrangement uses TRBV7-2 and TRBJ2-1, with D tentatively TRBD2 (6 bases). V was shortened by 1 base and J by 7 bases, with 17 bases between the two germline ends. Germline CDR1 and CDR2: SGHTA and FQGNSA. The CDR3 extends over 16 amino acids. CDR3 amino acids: CASSLGGSRRGNEQFF. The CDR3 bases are TGTGCCAGCAGCTTAGGAGGCTCCCGTCGGGGGAATGAGCAGTTCTTC.

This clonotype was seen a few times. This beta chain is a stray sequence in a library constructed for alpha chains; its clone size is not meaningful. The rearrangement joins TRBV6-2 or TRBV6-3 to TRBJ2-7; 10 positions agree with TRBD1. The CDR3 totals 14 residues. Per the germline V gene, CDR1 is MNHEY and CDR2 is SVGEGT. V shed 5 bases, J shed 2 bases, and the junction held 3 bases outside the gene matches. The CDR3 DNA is TGTGCCAGCAGTGACGGGACAGGGGCCTACGAGCAGTACTTC. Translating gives CASSDGTGAYEQYF.

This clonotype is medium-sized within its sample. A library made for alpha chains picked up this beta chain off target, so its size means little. This CDR3 is CSVEAGTTEQYF. CDR3 nucleotides: TGCAGCGTTGAGGCAGGGACCACCGAGCAGTACTTC. The rearrangement links TRBV29-1 to TRBJ2-7; D could derive from TRBD1 or TRBD2 (5 bases each). The germline CDR1 and CDR2 sequences are SQVTM and ANQGSEA. The CDR3 has 12 amino acids. With 3 bases removed from V and 6 bases from J, the gap between germline ends came to 12 bases.

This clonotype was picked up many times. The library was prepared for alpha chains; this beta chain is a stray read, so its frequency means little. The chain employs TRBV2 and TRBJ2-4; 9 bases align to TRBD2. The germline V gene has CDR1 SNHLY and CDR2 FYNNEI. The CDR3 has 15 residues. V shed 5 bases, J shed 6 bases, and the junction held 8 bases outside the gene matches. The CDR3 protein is CASSLSGGIGNIQYF. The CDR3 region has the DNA TGTGCCAGCAGTTTGAGCGGGGGGATAGGAAACATTCAGTACTTC.

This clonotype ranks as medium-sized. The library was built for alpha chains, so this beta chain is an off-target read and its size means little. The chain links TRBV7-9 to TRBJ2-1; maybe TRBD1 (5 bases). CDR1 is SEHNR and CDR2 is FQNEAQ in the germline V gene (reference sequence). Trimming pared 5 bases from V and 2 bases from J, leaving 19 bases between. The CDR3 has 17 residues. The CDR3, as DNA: TGTGCCAGCAGCCCACCTCCCAGGGTTTCTCCCTACAATGAGCAGTTCTTC. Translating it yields CASSPPPRVSPYNEQFF.

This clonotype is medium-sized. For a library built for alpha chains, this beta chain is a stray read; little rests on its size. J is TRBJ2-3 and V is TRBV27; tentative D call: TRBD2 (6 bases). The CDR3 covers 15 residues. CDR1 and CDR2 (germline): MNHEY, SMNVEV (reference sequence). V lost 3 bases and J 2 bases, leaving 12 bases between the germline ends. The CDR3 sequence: CASSFAAGITDTQYF. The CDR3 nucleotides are TGTGCCAGCAGTTTCGCGGCGGGGATCACAGATACGCAGTATTTT.

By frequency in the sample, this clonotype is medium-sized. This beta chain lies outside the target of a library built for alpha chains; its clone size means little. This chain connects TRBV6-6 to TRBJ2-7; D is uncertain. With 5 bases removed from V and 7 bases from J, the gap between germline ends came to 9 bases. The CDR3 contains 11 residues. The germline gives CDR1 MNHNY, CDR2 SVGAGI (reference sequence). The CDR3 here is CASSHEEEQYF. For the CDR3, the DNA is TGTGCCAGCAGTCACGAGGAAGAGCAGTACTTC.

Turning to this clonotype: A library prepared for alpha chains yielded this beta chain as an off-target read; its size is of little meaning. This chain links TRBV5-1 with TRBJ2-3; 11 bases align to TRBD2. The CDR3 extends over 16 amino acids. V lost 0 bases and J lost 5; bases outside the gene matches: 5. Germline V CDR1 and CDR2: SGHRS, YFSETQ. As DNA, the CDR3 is TGCGCCAGCAGCTTGGGACTAGCGGGAAGAGTAGATACGCAGTATTTT. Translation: CASSLGLAGRVDTQYF.

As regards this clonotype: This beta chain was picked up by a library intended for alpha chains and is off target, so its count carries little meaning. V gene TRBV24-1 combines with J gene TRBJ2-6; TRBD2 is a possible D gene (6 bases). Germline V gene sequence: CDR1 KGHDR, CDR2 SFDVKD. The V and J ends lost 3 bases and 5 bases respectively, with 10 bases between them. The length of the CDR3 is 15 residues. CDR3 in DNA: TGTGCCACCAGTGATGCCCGGGACTGGGCCAACGTCCTGACTTTC. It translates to CATSDARDWANVLTF.

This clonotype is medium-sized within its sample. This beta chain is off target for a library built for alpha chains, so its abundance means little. The CDR3, as DNA: TGTGCCAGCAGTTTGAGAGGACAGAGAGGCGATGAGCAGTTCTTC. This gives the protein CASSLRGQRGDEQFF. This chain connects TRBV12-3 or TRBV12-4 to TRBJ2-1, with D possibly matching TRBD1 (6 bases). V lost 3 bases and J 8 bases, leaving 17 bases between the germline ends. This CDR3 region has 15 residues.

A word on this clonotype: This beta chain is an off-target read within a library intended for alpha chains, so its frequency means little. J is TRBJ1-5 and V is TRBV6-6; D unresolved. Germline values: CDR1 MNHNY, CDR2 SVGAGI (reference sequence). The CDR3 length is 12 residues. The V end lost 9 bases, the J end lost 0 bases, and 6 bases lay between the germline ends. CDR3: CASKDSNQPQHF. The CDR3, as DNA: TGTGCCAGTAAGGATAGCAATCAGCCCCAGCATTTT.

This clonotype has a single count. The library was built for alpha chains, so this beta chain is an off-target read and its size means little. CDR3 region: CASSFSSGGYTF. The CDR3 DNA reads TGTGCCAGCAGTTTTTCATCAGGTGGCTACACCTTC. The chain employs TRBV6-5 and TRBJ1-2; D gene uncertain. The V end was cut by 4 bases, the J end by 7 bases, with 10 bases between. The length of the CDR3 is 12 residues. Germline CDR1 MNHEY, CDR2 SVGAGI.

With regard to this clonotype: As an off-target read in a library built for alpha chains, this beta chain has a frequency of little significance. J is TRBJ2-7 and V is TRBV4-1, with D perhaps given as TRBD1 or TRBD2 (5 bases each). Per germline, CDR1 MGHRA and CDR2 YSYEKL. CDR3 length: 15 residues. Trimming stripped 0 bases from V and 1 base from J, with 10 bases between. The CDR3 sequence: CASSQDGGYSYEQYF. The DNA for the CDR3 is TGCGCCAGCAGCCAAGATGGGGGATATTCCTACGAGCAGTACTTC.

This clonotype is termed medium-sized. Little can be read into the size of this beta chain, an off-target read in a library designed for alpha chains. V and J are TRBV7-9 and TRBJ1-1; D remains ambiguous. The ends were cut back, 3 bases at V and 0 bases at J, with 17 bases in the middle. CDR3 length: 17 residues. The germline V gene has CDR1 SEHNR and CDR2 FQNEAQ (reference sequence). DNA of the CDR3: TGTGCCAGCAGCTTCTCTCCGACTCCTTACATGAACACTGAAGCTTTCTTT. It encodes CASSFSPTPYMNTEAFF.